Listed below are T cell receptor beta chains from one sample, sequenced in a study of T-cell memory formation after mild COVID-19. TCRdb redid the calling of the 5' RACE reads with MiXCR, one entry per CDR3 protein. The sample has roughly 42,000 distinct CDR3 sequences; 7.3% are singletons. The material sequenced was PBMCs or a T cell subset sorted from them (not recorded which). The receptors originated from a man aged 18 to 30 who had mild COVID-19 (a few samples of this study predate the infection). Cell type and time point are not known. Both conserved end residues are part of each CDR3. Each record gives: J gene, D gene, clone size, V gene, CDR3 DNA, CDR3 protein. The D gene is left open where the match is weak. Expanded clones are given a class, and other clones once, few, many or no size at all.

J: TRBJ1-1
D: -
size: few
V: TRBV3-1
DNA: TGTGCCAGCAGCCAAGGGTACGGGGACCCGCTGGCTTTCTTT
CDR3: CASSQGYGDPLAFF

J: TRBJ2-3
D: -
size: few
V: TRBV5-4
DNA: TGTGCCAGCAGGAGCACAGATACGCAGTATTTT
CDR3: CASRSTDTQYF

J: TRBJ1-2
D: -
size: -
V: TRBV4-3
DNA: TGCGCCAGCAGCCAAGCCGGGGTGGGCGCTGGCTACACCTTC
CDR3: CASSQAGVGAGYTF

J: TRBJ1-6
D: -
size: -
V: TRBV5-4
DNA: TGTGCCAGCAGCCCTATGCGGGGGAGCTCACCCCTCCACTTT
CDR3: CASSPMRGSSPLHF

J: TRBJ2-2
D: TRBD1
size: -
V: TRBV12-3/TRBV12-4
DNA: TGTGCCAGCAGTCTGCGGCAGGGGGACACCGGGGAGCTGTTTTTT
CDR3: CASSLRQGDTGELFF

J: TRBJ2-5
D: TRBD1
size: -
V: TRBV6-6
DNA: TGTGCCAGCAGTTACGCCCCAGGGGGCGGGGAGACCCAGTACTTC
CDR3: CASSYAPGGGETQYF

J: TRBJ2-3
D: -
size: many
V: TRBV4-3
DNA: TGCGCCAGCAGCCGCCGGGGAGAGCGCCTCGGGGAAGATACGCAGTATTTT
CDR3: CASSRRGERLGEDTQYF

J: TRBJ1-1
D: -
size: many
V: TRBV7-2
DNA: TGTGCCAGCAGCTTGCAGGTTAACACTGAAGCTTTCTTT
CDR3: CASSLQVNTEAFF

J: TRBJ1-3
D: -
size: few
V: TRBV5-1
DNA: TGCGCCAGCAGCTCGCCCGAAGGTGGAAACACCATATATTTT
CDR3: CASSSPEGGNTIYF

J: TRBJ2-2
D: -
size: -
V: TRBV5-1
DNA: TGCGCCAGCAGCTTGGACGGACTCACCGGGGAGCTGTTTTTT
CDR3: CASSLDGLTGELFF

J: TRBJ2-3
D: TRBD2
size: few
V: TRBV5-1
DNA: TGCGCCAGCAGTAGCGGGAGATCATCCCCCACAGATACGCAGTATTTT
CDR3: CASSSGRSSPTDTQYF

J: TRBJ1-6
D: TRBD1
size: -
V: TRBV6-6
DNA: TGTGCCAGCAGCCGAACCCGGCAGGGGGGTTCACCCCTCCACTTT
CDR3: CASSRTRQGGSPLHF

J: TRBJ1-1
D: -
size: few
V: TRBV27
DNA: TGTGCCAGCAGTTTACAGGGTATTACTGAAGCTTTCTTT
CDR3: CASSLQGITEAFF

J: TRBJ1-3
D: -
size: few
V: TRBV29-1
DNA: TGCAGCGTAAACCAGGGAAACACCATATATTTT
CDR3: CSVNQGNTIYF

J: TRBJ1-2
D: -
size: many
V: TRBV7-9
DNA: TGTGCCAGCAGCCCGAGTGACCGCTACACCTTC
CDR3: CASSPSDRYTF

J: TRBJ2-1
D: TRBD1
size: -
V: TRBV7-2
DNA: TGTGCCAGCAGCGATAATTTCCGGGACAGGCATTGTGAGCAGTTCTTC
CDR3: CASSDNFRDRHCEQFF

J: TRBJ2-5
D: -
size: few
V: TRBV29-1
DNA: TGCAGCGTTGAACAGGGCCCCCAAGAGACCCAGTACTTC
CDR3: CSVEQGPQETQYF

J: TRBJ2-2
D: -
size: -
V: TRBV5-1
DNA: TGCGCCAGCACCGGGACCGCCTACACCGGGGAGCTGTTTTTT
CDR3: CASTGTAYTGELFF

J: TRBJ2-2
D: -
size: -
V: TRBV28
DNA: TGTGCCAGCAACCTACACGGAAACACCGGGGAGCTGTTTTTT
CDR3: CASNLHGNTGELFF

J: TRBJ2-3
D: -
size: -
V: TRBV6-6
DNA: TGTGCCAGCAGACTTAGCGGCACCGGCGCAGATACGCAGTATTTT
CDR3: CASRLSGTGADTQYF

J: TRBJ1-3
D: TRBD1
size: -
V: TRBV5-6
DNA: TGTGCCAGCAGCGTGGGACAGGTGAGAAACACCATATATTTT
CDR3: CASSVGQVRNTIYF

J: TRBJ2-1
D: TRBD1
size: few
V: TRBV12-3/TRBV12-4
DNA: TGTGCCAGCAGGCCCGGGACAGTATACAATGAGCAGTTCTTC
CDR3: CASRPGTVYNEQFF